Listed below are T cell receptor beta chains from one sample, sequenced in a study of cytomegalovirus exposure and HLA in healthy donors. Data came from immunoSEQ multiplex PCR; TCRdb stores just in-frame clones and leaves some out. The sample has about 150,000 clones, over 70% seen once. The specimen was PBMCs. These receptors all come from a man in his thirties or forties in good health and CMV-seropositive. The CDR3 runs from the conserved cysteine through the conserved F or W. The D gene is left open where the match is weak. Size tells how often a clone was seen (once, few, many) or the class of an expanded clone, and some rows leave it out.

v_gene,j_gene,abundance,d_gene,CDR3nt,CDR3aa
TRBV28,TRBJ2-2,.,.,TGTGCCAGCAGCCCTTTGGGGCTAGGAGAGACCGGGGAGCTGTTTTTT,CASSPLGLGETGELFF
TRBV28,TRBJ2-7,.,TRBD1,TGTGCCAGCACACGCGGACAGGGGGTATACGAGCAGTACTTC,CASTRGQGVYEQYF
TRBV19,TRBJ2-7,few,.,TGTGCCAGTGCCCCAGACGCGGCAGGCCAGGGGTTCGACGAGCAGTACTTC,CASAPDAAGQGFDEQYF
TRBV5-6,TRBJ2-5,.,TRBD1,TGTGCCAGCAGCGGCCGGGACAGCCAAGAGACCCAGTACTTC,CASSGRDSQETQYF
TRBV28,TRBJ1-2,once,.,TGTGCCAGCAGTTTATGGTCAGAGGGTGGCTACACCTTC,CASSLWSEGGYTF
TRBV4-2,TRBJ2-3,.,.,TGTGCCAGCAGCCAAGTGGGGGGGGCCGGTACAGATACGCAGTATTTT,CASSQVGGAGTDTQYF
TRBV7-2,TRBJ1-1,once,.,TGTGCCAGCAGCCGCAGGGTTGCCGAAGACTACACTGAAGCTTTCTTT,CASSRRVAEDYTEAFF
TRBV28,TRBJ1-2,.,TRBD1,TGTGCCAGCAGCCGACAGGGTGGCGGCGGCTACACCTTC,CASSRQGGGGYTF
TRBV28,TRBJ1-2,.,.,TGTGCCAGCAGTCTCGTTTCTAACTATGGCTACACCTTC,CASSLVSNYGYTF
TRBV10-2,TRBJ2-7,.,.,TGCGCCAGCAGAGACAGGCCTTCCTACGAGCAGTACTTC,CASRDRPSYEQYF
TRBV28,TRBJ1-2,.,.,TGTGCCAGCAGTTATCTCTATGGCTACACCTTC,CASSYLYGYTF
TRBV19,TRBJ1-5,.,TRBD1,TGTGCCAGTAGTCCCGACAGGGATCAGCCCCAGCATTTT,CASSPDRDQPQHF
TRBV10-3,TRBJ1-4,.,.,TGTGCCATCAGTGAAAGGCGACAGCTAATTGGATCAACTAATGAAAAACTGTTTTTT,CAISERRQLIGSTNEKLFF
TRBV27,TRBJ2-7,.,TRBD1,TGTGCCAGCAGTTCATCACAGGGGGTAGGGCAGTACTTC,CASSSSQGVGQYF
TRBV30,TRBJ2-7,.,TRBD2,TGTGCCTGGACCCCCGGGACTAGGGACTACGAGCAGTACTTC,CAWTPGTRDYEQYF
TRBV4-2,TRBJ2-1,.,.,TGTGCCAGCAGCCAAGACTGGTCGGATGAGCAGTTCTTC,CASSQDWSDEQFF
TRBV4-1,TRBJ2-3,.,TRBD2,TGCGCCAGCAGCAAGTCGGGACTAGCGGGAGAAGAAGCTACGCAGTATTTT,CASSKSGLAGEEATQYF
TRBV29-1,TRBJ2-3,.,TRBD2,TGCAGCGGCAAACTAGCGGTTAGCACAGATACGCAGTATTTT,CSGKLAVSTDTQYF
TRBV27,TRBJ2-6,.,.,TGTGCCAGCAGTCGCACAGGAAGCTACGGGGCCAACGTCCTGACTTTC,CASSRTGSYGANVLTF
TRBV7-9,TRBJ2-2,.,.,TGTGCCAGCAGCCCCCGGGGGGCTGATTACACCGGGGAGCTGTTTTTT,CASSPRGADYTGELFF
TRBV28,TRBJ2-4,.,.,TGTGCCAGCAGTTTGGGGGGCATTCAGTACTTC,CASSLGGIQYF
TRBV29-1,TRBJ2-3,.,TRBD2,TGCAGCGTCGACGAGGGACTAGCGGCCATGCGGTATTTT,CSVDEGLAAMRYF